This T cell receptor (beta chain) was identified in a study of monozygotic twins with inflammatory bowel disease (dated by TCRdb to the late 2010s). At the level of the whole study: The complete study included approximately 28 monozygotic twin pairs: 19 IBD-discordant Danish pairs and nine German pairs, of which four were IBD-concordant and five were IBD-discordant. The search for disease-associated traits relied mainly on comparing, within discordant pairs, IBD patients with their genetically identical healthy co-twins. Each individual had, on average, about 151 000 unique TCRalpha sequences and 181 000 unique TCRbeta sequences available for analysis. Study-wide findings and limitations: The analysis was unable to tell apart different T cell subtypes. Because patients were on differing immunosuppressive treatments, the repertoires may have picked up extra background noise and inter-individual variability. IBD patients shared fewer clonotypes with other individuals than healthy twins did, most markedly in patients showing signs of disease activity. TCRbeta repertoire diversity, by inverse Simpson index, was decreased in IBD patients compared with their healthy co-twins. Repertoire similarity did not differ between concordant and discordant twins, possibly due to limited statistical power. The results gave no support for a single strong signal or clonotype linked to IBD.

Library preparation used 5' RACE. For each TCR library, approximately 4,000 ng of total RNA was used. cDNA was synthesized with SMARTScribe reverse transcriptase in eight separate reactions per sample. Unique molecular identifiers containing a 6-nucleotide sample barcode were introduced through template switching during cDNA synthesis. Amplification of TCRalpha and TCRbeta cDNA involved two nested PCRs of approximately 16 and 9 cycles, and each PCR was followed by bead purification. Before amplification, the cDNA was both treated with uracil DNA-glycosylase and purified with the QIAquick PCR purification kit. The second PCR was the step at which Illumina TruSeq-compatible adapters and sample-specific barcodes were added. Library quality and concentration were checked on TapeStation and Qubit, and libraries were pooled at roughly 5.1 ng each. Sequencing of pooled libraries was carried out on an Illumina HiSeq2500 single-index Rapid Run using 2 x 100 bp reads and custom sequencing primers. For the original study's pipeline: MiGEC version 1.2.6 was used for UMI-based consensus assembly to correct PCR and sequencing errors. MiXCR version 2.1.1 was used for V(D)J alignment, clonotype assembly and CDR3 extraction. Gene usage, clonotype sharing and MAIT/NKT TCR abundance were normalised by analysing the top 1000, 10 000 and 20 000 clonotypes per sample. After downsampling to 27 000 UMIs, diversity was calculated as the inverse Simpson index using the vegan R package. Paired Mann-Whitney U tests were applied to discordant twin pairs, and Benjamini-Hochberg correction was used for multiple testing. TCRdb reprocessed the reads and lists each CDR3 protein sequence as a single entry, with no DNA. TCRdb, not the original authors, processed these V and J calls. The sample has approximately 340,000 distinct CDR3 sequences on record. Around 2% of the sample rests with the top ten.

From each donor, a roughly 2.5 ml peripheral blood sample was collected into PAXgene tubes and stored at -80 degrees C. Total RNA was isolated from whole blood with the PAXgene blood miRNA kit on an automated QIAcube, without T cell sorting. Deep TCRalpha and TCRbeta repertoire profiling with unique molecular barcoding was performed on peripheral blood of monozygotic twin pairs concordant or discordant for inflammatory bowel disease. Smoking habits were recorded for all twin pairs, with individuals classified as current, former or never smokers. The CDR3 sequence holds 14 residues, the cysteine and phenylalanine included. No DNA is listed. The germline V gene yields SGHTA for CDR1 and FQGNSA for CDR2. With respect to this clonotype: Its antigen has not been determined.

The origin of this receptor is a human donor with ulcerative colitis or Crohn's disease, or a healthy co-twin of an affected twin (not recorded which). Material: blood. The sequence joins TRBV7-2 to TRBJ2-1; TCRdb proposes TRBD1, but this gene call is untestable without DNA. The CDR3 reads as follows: CASSLFWGVGEQFF. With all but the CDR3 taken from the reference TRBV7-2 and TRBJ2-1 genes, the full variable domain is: GAGVSQSPSNKVTEKGKDVELRCDPISGHTALYWYRQSLGQGLEFLIYFQGNSAPDKSGLPSDRFSAERTGGSVSTLTIQRTQQEDSAVYLCASSLFWGVGEQFFGPGTRLTVL.